This TCR beta chain was sequenced in a study of post-analysis software for immune sequencing data. General observations from the study: Compared with controls, patients had more of five or six TRBV segments, including TRBV5-6, TRBV5-1 and TRBV20-1.

Germline V gene lookup returns CDR1 KGHSH and CDR2 LQKENI. J was trimmed by 5 bases and V by 3 bases; bases with no gene match: 12. The CDR3 sequence is 17 residues long. A remark on this clonotype: Antigen unknown.

The authors incorporated unique molecular identifiers into the TCR beta cDNA libraries. A population of 1 to 10 million T cells gave rise to roughly 500,000 cDNA molecules. MiXCR, applied by TCRdb to the PCR reads, yields one record per CDR3 protein. This sample has 350,000 to 450,000 distinct CDR3 sequences, with approximately 38% found just once. The sequenced material came from blood. The chain couples TRBV18 to TRBJ2-4; 8 bases fit TRBD1. The sequence was collected from a girl under 18 with multiple sclerosis. Here the CDR3 reads CASSPSTGGEGQNIQYF. CDR3 in DNA: TGTGCCAGCTCACCTAGTACAGGGGGAGAAGGACAAAACATTCAGTACTTC.